The rows below give T cell receptor beta chains drawn from one sample of a study of blood T cell repertoires in COVID-19. TCRdb's table, derived via immunoSEQ multiplex PCR, lists solely in-frame clones and lacks some. The sample consists of 90,000 to 130,000 clones, roughly 86% of them appearing once. Sequenced material: peripheral blood. The receptors derive from a man in his forties or fifties with acute or convalescent COVID-19. Each CDR3 is given with its conserved first and last residue. D genes are given only for firm matches. Some rows mark clone size as missing; the rest say once, few, many or name a class of expanded clone.

V: TRBV6-1
size: NA
D: NA
J: TRBJ1-2
CDR3: CASSEERGVGYTF
DNA: TGTGCCAGCAGTGAAGAACGGGGGGTTGGCTACACCTTC

V: TRBV6-1
size: NA
D: NA
J: TRBJ2-4
CDR3: CASSESREGIQYF
DNA: TGTGCCAGCAGTGAGTCCAGGGAAGGGATTCAGTACTTC

V: TRBV7-8
size: NA
D: NA
J: TRBJ2-7
CDR3: CASSSNTGTLYSYEQYF
DNA: TGTGCCAGCAGCTCGAACACCGGGACACTTTACTCCTACGAGCAGTACTTC

V: TRBV29-1
size: NA
D: NA
J: TRBJ1-3
CDR3: CSVVSGDAGNTIYF
DNA: TGCAGCGTTGTCTCGGGGGATGCTGGAAACACCATATATTTT

V: TRBV19
size: NA
D: TRBD2
J: TRBJ2-1
CDR3: CASSIEASGRFNEQFF
DNA: TGTGCCAGTAGTATAGAGGCTAGCGGGAGATTTAATGAGCAGTTCTTC

V: TRBV6-6
size: NA
D: TRBD1
J: TRBJ1-5
CDR3: CASRTGTGGHQPQHF
DNA: TGTGCCAGCAGAACAGGGACAGGGGGCCATCAGCCCCAGCATTTT

V: TRBV29-1
size: NA
D: NA
J: TRBJ1-1
CDR3: CSVEDQGNTEAFF
DNA: TGCAGCGTTGAAGATCAGGGGAACACTGAAGCTTTCTTT

V: TRBV19
size: NA
D: NA
J: TRBJ2-2
CDR3: CASSIGRDTGELFF
DNA: TGTGCCAGTAGTATAGGCAGGGACACCGGGGAGCTGTTTTTT

V: TRBV19
size: NA
D: TRBD2
J: TRBJ2-6
CDR3: CASSSGGASGANVLTF
DNA: TGTGCCAGTAGTAGCGGGGGGGCCTCTGGGGCCAACGTCCTGACTTTC

V: TRBV21-1
size: NA
D: NA
J: TRBJ2-1
CDR3: CASRGEGGQGPTEQFF
DNA: TGTGCCAGCAGAGGGGAAGGGGGACAGGGGCCTACCGAGCAGTTCTTC

V: TRBV28
size: NA
D: NA
J: TRBJ1-1
CDR3: CATSPGGRLTEAFF
DNA: TGTGCCACTTCCCCGGGAGGGAGATTGACTGAAGCTTTCTTT

V: TRBV7-3
size: NA
D: TRBD2
J: TRBJ2-7
CDR3: CASSPSGANYEQYF
DNA: TGTGCCAGCAGCCCAAGCGGGGCCAACTACGAGCAGTACTTC

V: TRBV7-2
size: NA
D: TRBD2
J: TRBJ2-7
CDR3: CASSLDGTSGSGKQYF
DNA: TGTGCCAGCAGCTTAGATGGGACTAGCGGGAGTGGTAAGCAGTACTTC

V: TRBV27
size: NA
D: NA
J: TRBJ2-7
CDR3: CASKGTQAYEQYF
DNA: TGTGCCAGCAAGGGGACACAAGCCTACGAGCAGTACTTC

V: TRBV19
size: few
D: NA
J: TRBJ1-5
CDR3: CASRDKTGFNQPQHF
DNA: TGTGCCAGTAGGGACAAGACAGGATTCAATCAGCCCCAGCATTTT

V: TRBV7-8
size: NA
D: TRBD1
J: TRBJ1-5
CDR3: CASSRTDRDQPQHF
DNA: TGTGCCAGCAGCCGAACGGACAGGGATCAGCCCCAGCATTTT